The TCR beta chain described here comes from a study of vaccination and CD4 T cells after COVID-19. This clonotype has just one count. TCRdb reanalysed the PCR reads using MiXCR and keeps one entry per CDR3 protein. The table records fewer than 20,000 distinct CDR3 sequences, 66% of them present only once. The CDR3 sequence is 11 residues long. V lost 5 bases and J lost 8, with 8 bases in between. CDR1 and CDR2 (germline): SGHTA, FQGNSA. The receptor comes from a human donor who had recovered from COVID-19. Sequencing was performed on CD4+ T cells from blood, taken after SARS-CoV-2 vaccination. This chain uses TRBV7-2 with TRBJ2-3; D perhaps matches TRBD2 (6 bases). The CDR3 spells CASSHGSTQYF. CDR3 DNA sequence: TGTGCCAGCAGCCACGGGAGTACGCAGTATTTT.